This T cell receptor beta chain stems from a study of blood T cells in healthy people across ages. Study findings and constraints: Naive and antigen-experienced cells were not separated, limiting conclusive comparison. With donor CMV status unknown, expanded clonotype changes were possibly confounded. Per million T cells, TCR beta diversity dropped about linearly as age rose.

With respect to this clonotype: Its antigen is as yet unknown.

PCR was performed a second time for about 7 to 12 cycles using a sample-barcoded 5' primer and a J-beta primer mix. One entry per CDR3 protein, called by TCRdb with MiXCR from the 5' RACE reads. The data contain hundreds of thousands of distinct CDR3 sequences, under 30% of them singletons. This sequence originates from a woman aged 80 or older in good health. Material: blood.

In DNA, the CDR3 is TGTGCCTGGAGTGTAAGGACAGGGGGGAACACTGAAGCTTTCTTT. Translated, it gives CAWSVRTGGNTEAFF. The chain couples TRBV30 to TRBJ1-1; 10 bases fit TRBD1. J lost 1 base, V lost 0 bases, and 2 bases had no gene match. This CDR3 region has 15 residues. CDR1 and CDR2 (germline): GTSNPN, SVGIG (reference sequence). Drawing the rest from reference TRBV30 and TRBJ1-1, the complete variable domain is SQTIHQWPATLVQPVGSPLSLECTVEGTSNPNLYWYRQAAGRGLQLLFYSVGIGQISSEVPQNLSASRPQDRQFILSSKKLLLSDSGFYLCAWSVRTGGNTEAFFGQGTRLTVV.